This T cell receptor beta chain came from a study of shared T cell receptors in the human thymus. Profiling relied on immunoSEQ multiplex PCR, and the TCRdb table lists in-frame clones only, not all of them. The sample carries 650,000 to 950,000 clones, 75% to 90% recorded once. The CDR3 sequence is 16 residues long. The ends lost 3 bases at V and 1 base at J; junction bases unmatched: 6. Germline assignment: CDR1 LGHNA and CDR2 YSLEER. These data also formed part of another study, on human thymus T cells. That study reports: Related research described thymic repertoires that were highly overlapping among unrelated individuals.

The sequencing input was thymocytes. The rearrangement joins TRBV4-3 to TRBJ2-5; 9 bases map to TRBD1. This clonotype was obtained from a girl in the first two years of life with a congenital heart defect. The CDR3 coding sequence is TGCGCCAGCAGCCACTGGACAGGGGAGGGCCAAGAGACCCAGTACTTC. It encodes CASSHWTGEGQETQYF.